These T cell receptor beta chains were read from a single sample in a study of T cell responses to AZD1222 COVID-19 vaccine. TCRdb's copy holds only in-frame clones and misses some; the assay was immunoSEQ multiplex PCR. This sample has 90,000 to 100,000 clones, with around 89% found just once. The sequenced sample was peripheral blood, obtained on day 0 of AZD1222 vaccination. These receptor sequences come from an adult in good health. CDR3s include the opening cysteine and the closing phenylalanine or tryptophan. Each record gives: D gene, clone size, J gene, V gene, CDR3 protein, CDR3 DNA. A D gene is named only where the DNA matches it firmly. The size field is filled for only some rows; it gives once, few, many or a size class.

d_gene: NA; abundance: NA; j_gene: TRBJ1-2; v_gene: TRBV9; CDR3aa: CASSPGLYGYTF; CDR3nt: TGTGCCAGCAGCCCGGGTCTCTATGGCTACACCTTC
d_gene: TRBD1; abundance: NA; j_gene: TRBJ1-3; v_gene: TRBV28; CDR3aa: CASSSRTGANSGNTIYF; CDR3nt: TGTGCCAGCAGTTCCCGGACAGGGGCGAACTCTGGAAACACCATATATTTT
d_gene: NA; abundance: few; j_gene: TRBJ2-1; v_gene: TRBV7-9; CDR3aa: CASSLPEFLSNEQFF; CDR3nt: TGTGCCAGCAGCTTACCCGAGTTCCTAAGCAATGAGCAGTTCTTC
d_gene: TRBD1; abundance: NA; j_gene: TRBJ2-7; v_gene: TRBV4-1; CDR3aa: CASSPGQSFYEQYF; CDR3nt: TGCGCCAGCAGTCCGGGACAGTCCTTCTACGAGCAGTACTTC
d_gene: NA; abundance: NA; j_gene: TRBJ1-4; v_gene: TRBV18; CDR3aa: CASSLQGIELFF; CDR3nt: TGTGCCAGCTCACTTCAGGGAATTGAACTGTTTTTT
d_gene: TRBD1; abundance: NA; j_gene: TRBJ1-5; v_gene: TRBV7-2; CDR3aa: CASSLAWTGGGQPQHF; CDR3nt: TGTGCCAGCAGCTTAGCTTGGACAGGGGGCGGTCAGCCCCAGCATTTT
d_gene: TRBD2; abundance: NA; j_gene: TRBJ2-1; v_gene: TRBV5-4; CDR3aa: CASSFGGRAVNEQFF; CDR3nt: TGTGCCAGCAGCTTTGGCGGGAGGGCCGTCAATGAGCAGTTCTTC
d_gene: NA; abundance: NA; j_gene: TRBJ2-5; v_gene: TRBV29-1; CDR3aa: CSVSSGGLGETQYF; CDR3nt: TGCAGCGTTTCCTCTGGGGGGCTGGGGGAGACCCAGTACTTC
d_gene: NA; abundance: NA; j_gene: TRBJ1-5; v_gene: TRBV7-2; CDR3aa: CASSPPGAGSNQPQHF; CDR3nt: TGTGCCAGCAGCCCCCCAGGCGCCGGAAGCAATCAGCCCCAGCATTTT
d_gene: TRBD2; abundance: NA; j_gene: TRBJ2-3; v_gene: TRBV29-1; CDR3aa: CSVEAGGPFTDTQYF; CDR3nt: TGCAGCGTTGAGGCGGGAGGACCTTTCACAGATACGCAGTATTTT
d_gene: NA; abundance: NA; j_gene: TRBJ2-5; v_gene: TRBV9; CDR3aa: CASSDSAGQETQYF; CDR3nt: TGTGCCAGCAGCGACAGTGCAGGTCAAGAGACCCAGTACTTC
d_gene: TRBD1; abundance: NA; j_gene: TRBJ1-1; v_gene: TRBV28; CDR3aa: CASSRTGKNTEAFF; CDR3nt: TGTGCCAGCAGTCGGACAGGGAAAAACACTGAAGCTTTCTTT
d_gene: TRBD1; abundance: NA; j_gene: TRBJ1-3; v_gene: TRBV9; CDR3aa: CASSVEGGWLQGNTIYF; CDR3nt: TGTGCCAGCAGCGTAGAAGGGGGCTGGCTCCAGGGAAACACCATATATTTT
d_gene: NA; abundance: NA; j_gene: TRBJ2-1; v_gene: TRBV28; CDR3aa: CASSLRISGLRDNEQFF; CDR3nt: TGTGCCAGCAGCCTTAGGATTAGCGGACTCCGAGACAATGAGCAGTTCTTC
d_gene: TRBD2; abundance: NA; j_gene: TRBJ2-1; v_gene: TRBV11-1; CDR3aa: CASSSLGTSGYNEQFF; CDR3nt: TGTGCCAGCAGCTCCCTAGGGACTAGCGGTTACAATGAGCAGTTCTTC
d_gene: NA; abundance: few; j_gene: TRBJ1-2; v_gene: TRBV23-1; CDR3aa: CASSQCTVEWGLWGYTF; CDR3nt: TGCGCCAGCAGTCAATGTACGGTGGAGTGGGGGCTCTGGGGCTACACCTTC
d_gene: NA; abundance: NA; j_gene: TRBJ2-2; v_gene: TRBV5-4; CDR3aa: CASSFGRNTGELFF; CDR3nt: TGTGCCAGCAGCTTCGGGAGAAACACCGGGGAGCTGTTTTTT
d_gene: TRBD1; abundance: NA; j_gene: TRBJ1-2; v_gene: TRBV2; CDR3aa: CASSPDREYRYTF; CDR3nt: TGTGCCAGCAGCCCAGACAGGGAATATCGCTACACCTTC
d_gene: TRBD1; abundance: NA; j_gene: TRBJ1-2; v_gene: TRBV19; CDR3aa: CASSMRDREGYTF; CDR3nt: TGTGCCAGTAGTATGCGGGACAGGGAAGGCTACACCTTC
d_gene: TRBD1; abundance: many; j_gene: TRBJ2-7; v_gene: TRBV5-1; CDR3aa: CASSFDRAYEQYF; CDR3nt: TGCGCCAGCAGCTTTGACAGGGCTTACGAGCAGTACTTC
d_gene: NA; abundance: NA; j_gene: TRBJ2-3; v_gene: TRBV24-1; CDR3aa: CATSDFNGDTQYF; CDR3nt: TGTGCCACCAGTGATTTTAATGGGGATACGCAGTATTTT
d_gene: NA; abundance: NA; j_gene: TRBJ2-7; v_gene: TRBV19; CDR3aa: CASSMFGGAYEQYF; CDR3nt: TGTGCCAGTAGTATGTTTGGAGGGGCCTACGAGCAGTACTTC
d_gene: NA; abundance: once; j_gene: TRBJ2-4; v_gene: TRBV28; CDR3aa: CASSPRQDKNIQYF; CDR3nt: TGTGCCAGCAGTCCCCGTCAGGACAAAAACATTCAGTACTTC
d_gene: NA; abundance: NA; j_gene: TRBJ1-5; v_gene: TRBV7-2; CDR3aa: CASSSRGQPQHF; CDR3nt: TGTGCCAGCAGCTCGAGAGGTCAGCCCCAGCATTTT
d_gene: NA; abundance: NA; j_gene: TRBJ2-1; v_gene: TRBV7-9; CDR3aa: CASSFSNEQFF; CDR3nt: TGTGCCAGCAGCTTTAGCAATGAGCAGTTCTTC
d_gene: TRBD1; abundance: once; j_gene: TRBJ2-1; v_gene: TRBV2; CDR3aa: CASSLGQVNEQFF; CDR3nt: TGTGCCAGCAGCTTGGGACAGGTCAATGAGCAGTTCTTC
d_gene: NA; abundance: NA; j_gene: TRBJ1-5; v_gene: TRBV2; CDR3aa: CASSEAPMSNQPQHF; CDR3nt: TGTGCCAGCAGTGAAGCGCCCATGAGCAATCAGCCCCAGCATTTT
d_gene: TRBD1; abundance: NA; j_gene: TRBJ1-1; v_gene: TRBV9; CDR3aa: CASIPVGQGAWSTEAFF; CDR3nt: TGTGCCAGCATCCCGGTGGGGCAGGGGGCCTGGAGCACTGAAGCTTTCTTT
d_gene: NA; abundance: NA; j_gene: TRBJ2-7; v_gene: TRBV16; CDR3aa: CASSPKAVVYEQYF; CDR3nt: TGTGCCAGCAGCCCTAAGGCGGTGGTGTACGAGCAGTACTTC